The 30 T cell receptor beta chains listed next were all sequenced from one sample in a study of OX40 agonist ivuxolimab in advanced cancers. Generated by immunoSEQ multiplex PCR, the TCRdb table keeps only in-frame clones and is missing some. Of just under 60,000 clones listed, around 93% were seen once; the top ten hold 3.5% to 4%. The sample consisted of CD4+ or CD8+ T cells sorted from blood, taken in a trial of the OX40 agonist ivuxolimab. Receptor source: an adult with an advanced solid tumor such as melanoma, head and neck, liver or kidney cancer.

The rearrangement joins TRBV28 to TRBJ2-7; no clear D. With 5 bases removed from V and 3 bases from J, the gap between germline ends came to 17 bases. Germline CDR1 is MDHEN and CDR2 is SYDVKM. This CDR3 is built from 15 residues. The CDR3 spells CASSPDGYMGYEQYF. Here the CDR3 DNA reads TGTGCCAGCAGTCCGGACGGCTACATGGGCTACGAGCAGTACTTC. The whole variable domain, filled in from reference TRBV28 and TRBJ2-7, reads DVKVTQSSRYLVKRTGEKVFLECVQDMDHENMFWYRQDPGLGLRLIYFSYDVKMKEKGDIPEGYSVSREKKERFSLILESASTNQTSMYLCASSPDGYMGYEQYFGPGTRLTVT.

This rearrangement joins TRBV6-8 to TRBJ2-7, with a tentative D call TRBD1 (5 bases). The CDR3 length is 15 residues. Looked up from germline, CDR1 is MNHGY and CDR2 is SAAAGT. Trimming left V 7 bases short and J 4 bases short, with 20 bases between. The CDR3 here is CASTACGYQGYEQYF. The DNA for the CDR3 is TGTGCCAGCACCGCCTGCGGTTACCAGGGATACGAGCAGTACTTC.

The rearrangement joins TRBV19 to TRBJ2-1; 12 nucleotides align to TRBD2. CDR1 LNHDA and CDR2 SQIVND come from the germline V gene (reference sequence). The CDR3 is made up of 15 amino acids. V lost 6 bases to trimming and J lost 3 bases; unmatched junction nucleotides: 3. CDR3 loop: CASRPGLAGYNEQFF. CDR3 bases: TGTGCCAGTAGACCGGGACTAGCGGGCTACAATGAGCAGTTCTTC.

The J gene is TRBJ2-7, the V gene TRBV5-1; no definite D call. CDR3 length: 16 amino acids. In germline, CDR1 is SGHRS, CDR2 YFSETQ. Trimming cost V 0 bases and J 0 bases, with 13 bases left between them. CDR3 amino acids: CASSLAHHTSSYEQYF. The CDR3 nucleotides are TGCGCCAGCAGCTTGGCCCATCATACGAGCTCCTACGAGCAGTACTTC.

The chain employs TRBV4-3 and TRBJ2-1; 13 bases line up with TRBD2. The V segment lost 3 bases and the J segment 9 bases; nucleotides outside the gene matches: 5. Germline V gene data show CDR1 as LGHNA and CDR2 as YSLEER. The CDR3 has 15 amino acids. CDR3 bases: TGCGCCAGCAGCCACGGACTAGCGGGAGTTGGTGAGCAGTTCTTC. Amino acid sequence: CASSHGLAGVGEQFF.

Only a few counts were recorded for this clone. The chain is built from TRBV20-1 and TRBJ2-1, with D perhaps TRBD2 (5 bases). This CDR3 has 11 residues. Germline CDR1 and CDR2: DFQATT and SNEGSKA (reference sequence). V was shortened by 6 bases and J by 14 bases, with 17 bases between the two germline ends. The CDR3 coding sequence is TGCAGTGCGCCCAGAGGGATCTGGGAGTTCTTC. Its protein product is CSAPRGIWEFF.

The CDR3 sequence is CASSELAGEDTQYF. The CDR3 DNA reads as TGTGCCAGCAGTGAACTAGCGGGCGAAGATACGCAGTATTTT. The chain employs TRBV2 and TRBJ2-3, with 8 positions matching TRBD2. The V segment lost 2 bases and the J segment 5 bases; nucleotides outside the gene matches: 3. Per germline, CDR1 SNHLY and CDR2 FYNNEI. The CDR3 totals 14 residues.

This chain uses TRBV11-2 with TRBJ2-1, with TRBD2 matching over 7 bases. J gave up 6 bases and V 5 bases, and 7 bases lay outside the gene matches. The germline gives CDR1 SGHAT, CDR2 FQNNGV. This CDR3 is built from 14 residues. The CDR3 spells CASSPAGTINEQFF. As DNA, the CDR3 is TGTGCCAGCAGCCCCGCCGGGACTATCAATGAGCAGTTCTTC.

V and J are TRBV4-2 and TRBJ2-1, with D perhaps matching TRBD2 (6 bases). The CDR3 totals 17 residues. The V gene's germline CDR1 is LGHNA and CDR2 YNFKEQ. V lost 1 base, J lost 1 base, and 14 bases lay in between. The CDR3 DNA is TGTGCCAGCAGCCAAGCCCTGGGACTGCCTTCCTACAATGAGCAGTTCTTC. This translates into CASSQALGLPSYNEQFF.

This chain uses TRBV5-1 with TRBJ2-3, with 12 bases that match TRBD1. The CDR3 runs to 20 residues. The trim removed 0 bases at V and 0 bases at J, leaving 11 bases unmatched. Germline CDR1 SGHRS, CDR2 YFSETQ. CDR3 sequence: CASSLAGTGGIFPSTDTQYF. DNA for the CDR3: TGCGCCAGCAGCTTGGCCGGGACAGGGGGCATATTCCCTAGCACAGATACGCAGTATTTT.

The V gene is TRBV11-2, the J gene TRBJ2-5, with D unresolved. Germline V lookup: CDR1 SGHAT, CDR2 FQNNGV. With 2 bases removed from V and 2 bases from J, the gap between germline ends came to 6 bases. This CDR3 is 13 amino acids long. The CDR3 reads CASSLYKQETQYF. Here the CDR3 DNA reads TGTGCCAGCAGCTTATATAAGCAAGAGACCCAGTACTTC.

The rearrangement uses TRBV5-1 and TRBJ1-1, with D unclear. Trimming took off 5 bases at V and 1 base at J, with 9 bases between the two ends. The CDR3 runs 13 residues. CDR1 and CDR2 (germline): SGHRS, YFSETQ. This CDR3 reads CASRPKGNTEAFF. For the CDR3, the DNA is TGCGCCAGCAGACCAAAGGGGAACACTGAAGCTTTCTTT.

The rearrangement uses TRBV27 and TRBJ2-6; 12 nucleotides line up with TRBD1. V shed 6 bases and J 1 base; nucleotides not matched to a gene: 7. The CDR3 is 18 residues long. The germline V gene has CDR1 MNHEY and CDR2 SMNVEV (reference sequence). CDR3 region: CASRAGGQGASGANVLTF. CDR3 coding DNA: TGTGCCAGCAGGGCTGGGGGACAGGGGGCATCTGGGGCCAACGTCCTGACTTTC. Supplemented by reference TRBV27 and TRBJ2-6, the full variable domain reads EAQVTQNPRYLITVTGKKLTVTCSQNMNHEYMSWYRQDPGLGLRQIYYSMNVEVTDKGDVPEGYKVSRKEKRNFPLILESPSPNQTSLYFCASRAGGQGASGANVLTFGAGSRLTVL.

V is TRBV4-1 and J is TRBJ2-1; no clear D. The germline V gene encodes CDR1 MGHRA and CDR2 YSYEKL. The length of the CDR3 is 13 residues. The V and J ends lost 4 bases and 8 bases respectively, with 12 bases between them. CDR3 bases: TGCGCCAGCAGCCCACAGAAATGGGATGAGCAGTTCTTC. Translating gives CASSPQKWDEQFF.

The chain is built from TRBV20-1 and TRBJ2-1, with D unresolved. CDR3 length: 11 residues. The ends were cut back, 6 bases at V and 8 bases at J, with 11 bases in the middle. Germline CDR1 reads DFQATT; CDR2 reads SNEGSKA (reference sequence). In DNA, the CDR3 is TGCAGTGCCACGTCAGTCGATGAGCAGTTCTTC. This translates into CSATSVDEQFF.

This clone has only one observation. The chain links TRBV11-2 to TRBJ2-7, with D perhaps being TRBD1 or TRBD2 (6 bases each). The CDR3 consists of 17 residues. CDR1 SGHAT and CDR2 FQNNGV come from the germline V gene. Trimming removed 5 bases at V and 5 bases at J, with 25 bases between. The CDR3 nucleotides read TGTGCCAGCAGCCCCCCAGGAGGGGGAGCCCTCATGGACGAGCAGTACTTC. This translates into CASSPPGGGALMDEQYF.

This clone showed up just once. The rearrangement uses TRBV11-2 and TRBJ2-1, with a tentative D call TRBD1 (5 bases). From germline, CDR1 is SGHAT and CDR2 FQNNGV. The CDR3 covers 12 residues. Trimming took off 5 bases at V and 7 bases at J, with 9 bases between the two ends. CDR3 amino acids: CASSMDTNEQFF. CDR3 bases: TGTGCCAGCAGCATGGACACGAATGAGCAGTTCTTC.

This sequence joins TRBV5-1 and TRBJ2-3; D not certain. Germline V CDR1 and CDR2: SGHRS, YFSETQ. V lost 4 bases and J lost 3, with 12 bases in between. The CDR3 runs to 14 residues. CDR3 sequence reads: CASSPLGPTDTQYF. As DNA, the CDR3 is TGCGCCAGCAGCCCGCTAGGACCTACAGATACGCAGTATTTT.

This chain joins TRBV27 and TRBJ1-5; D ambiguous. Trimming stripped 0 bases from V and 5 bases from J, with 8 bases between. The germline V gene encodes CDR1 MNHEY and CDR2 SMNVEV (reference sequence). The CDR3 loop spans 14 amino acids. The CDR3 nucleotides are TGTGCCAGCAGTTTATCGGGGTTTCATCAGCCCCAGCATTTT. Protein product: CASSLSGFHQPQHF.

The V gene is TRBV7-8, the J gene TRBJ2-1, with 8 bases lining up with TRBD2. This CDR3 spans 16 amino acids. Trimming cost V 1 base and J 6 bases; bases outside gene matches: 8. CDR1 and CDR2 (germline): SGHVS, FQNEAQ. The CDR3 coding sequence is TGTGCCAGCAGCTTAGATTCCAGCGGGAGTACCAATGAGCAGTTCTTC. This sequence encodes CASSLDSSGSTNEQFF.

The chain couples TRBV27 to TRBJ2-5; 9 bases are shared with TRBD2. Germline V gene lookup returns CDR1 MNHEY and CDR2 SMNVEV (reference sequence). CDR3 length equals 17 residues. V trimming: 6 bases; J trimming: 3 bases; junction bases outside the gene matches: 14. The DNA of the CDR3 is TGTGCCAGCAGCCCCATCGGGCGGGAGGGCCCCAAAGAGACCCAGTACTTC. It codes for CASSPIGREGPKETQYF.

V gene TRBV4-3 combines with J gene TRBJ2-1, with 8 bases lining up with TRBD2. The V gene's germline CDR1 is LGHNA and CDR2 YSLEER. V trimming: 1 base; J trimming: 4 bases; junction bases outside the gene matches: 6. CDR3 length equals 16 residues. The CDR3, as DNA: TGCGCCAGCAGCCAAGGTTCGGGAGGGGGTTACAATGAGCAGTTCTTC. Translating it yields CASSQGSGGGYNEQFF.

The chain employs TRBV5-6 and TRBJ2-5; TRBD2 matches at 11 bases. The V gene end was trimmed by 3 bases and the J gene end by 5 bases; junction bases not matched to a gene: 3. In germline, CDR1 is SGHDT, CDR2 YYEEEE. The CDR3 covers 14 residues. DNA for the CDR3: TGTGCCAGCAGCTCACTAGCGGGAGCTGAGACCCAGTACTTC. It codes for CASSSLAGAETQYF. The full variable domain, its missing parts supplied by reference TRBV5-6 and TRBJ2-5, is DAGVTQSPTHLIKTRGQQVTLRCSPKSGHDTVSWYQQALGQGPQFIFQYYEEEERQRGNFPDRFSGHQFPNYSSELNVNALLLGDSALYLCASSSLAGAETQYFGPGTRLLVL.

The genes are TRBV7-9 and TRBJ2-7; D is uncertain. The CDR3 contains 13 residues. V lost 5 bases and J lost 5, with 13 bases in between. CDR1 SEHNR and CDR2 FQNEAQ come from the germline V gene (reference sequence). This chain's CDR3 is CASSPRSSHEQYF. The DNA for the CDR3 is TGTGCCAGCAGCCCGCGGAGTTCCCACGAGCAGTACTTC.

The chain is built from TRBV27 and TRBJ2-2, with D possibly matching TRBD2 (5 bases). Trimming removed 3 bases from V and 7 bases from J, with 9 bases in between. The germline V gene has CDR1 MNHEY and CDR2 SMNVEV (reference sequence). This CDR3 contains 13 residues. As DNA, the CDR3 is TGTGCCAGCAGTTTCGGAGGAGTCGGGGAGCTGTTTTTT. This sequence encodes CASSFGGVGELFF.

The chain recombines TRBV27 with TRBJ2-7; D possibly corresponds to TRBD1 (6 bases). The CDR3 runs to 14 residues. Germline CDR1 MNHEY, CDR2 SMNVEV (reference sequence). V was clipped by 5 bases and J by 5 bases, with 16 bases between them. This CDR3 reads CASSVTGLANEQYF. CDR3 sequence (DNA): TGTGCCAGCAGTGTCACAGGGTTGGCCAACGAGCAGTACTTC.

J is TRBJ2-1 and V is TRBV7-8, with D perhaps matching TRBD2 (5 bases). V gave up 6 bases and J gave up 3 bases, with 9 bases separating them. Germline-derived CDR1 and CDR2 are SGHVS and FQNEAQ. This CDR3 region has 13 residues. As DNA, the CDR3 is TGTGCCAGCAGGCTGACTAACTACAATGAGCAGTTCTTC. Translated: CASRLTNYNEQFF.

The rearrangement joins TRBV4-2 to TRBJ2-1; 9 bases align to TRBD2. From germline, CDR1 is LGHNA and CDR2 YNFKEQ. After removal of 3 bases from V and 8 bases from J, the junction contained 5 bases not matched to a gene. The CDR3 contains 14 residues. The chain's CDR3 is CASSQVAGVHEQFF. The CDR3 nucleotides are TGTGCCAGCAGCCAGGTAGCGGGAGTTCATGAGCAGTTCTTC.

The rearrangement links TRBV19 to TRBJ2-7; TRBD1 agrees at 10 bases. The CDR3 totals 14 residues. The germline V gene encodes CDR1 LNHDA and CDR2 SQIVND (reference sequence). With 10 bases clipped from V and 2 bases from J, the junction kept 8 bases outside the gene matches. The DNA of the CDR3 is TGTGCCACCACGGCCGGGACAGGGGCCTACGAGCAGTACTTC. Translation gives CATTAGTGAYEQYF.

The V and J genes are TRBV5-1 and TRBJ1-1; maybe TRBD1 (5 bases). CDR1 is SGHRS and CDR2 is YFSETQ in the germline V gene. The CDR3 runs 14 residues. Trimming cost V 3 bases and J 1 base, with 10 bases left between them. The CDR3 DNA reads TGCGCCAGCAGCTATTACGGGGGGAACACTGAAGCTTTCTTT. Residues: CASSYYGGNTEAFF.